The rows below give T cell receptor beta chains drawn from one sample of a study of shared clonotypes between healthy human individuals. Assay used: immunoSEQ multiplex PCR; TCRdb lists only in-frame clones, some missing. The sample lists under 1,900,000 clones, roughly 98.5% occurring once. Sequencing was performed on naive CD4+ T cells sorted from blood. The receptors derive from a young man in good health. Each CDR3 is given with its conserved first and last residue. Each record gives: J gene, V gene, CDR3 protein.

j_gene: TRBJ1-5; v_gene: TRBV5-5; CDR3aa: CASSLSGGDQPQHF
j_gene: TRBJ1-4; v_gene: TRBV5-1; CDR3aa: CASSFRASNEKLFF
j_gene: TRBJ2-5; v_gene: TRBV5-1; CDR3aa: CASSYGTGEETQYF
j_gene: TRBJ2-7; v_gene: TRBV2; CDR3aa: CASSEGGQISYEQYF
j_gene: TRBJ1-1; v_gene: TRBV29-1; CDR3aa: CSVEREKGTEAFF
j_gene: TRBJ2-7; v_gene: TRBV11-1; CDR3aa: CASSSYSVSHEQYF
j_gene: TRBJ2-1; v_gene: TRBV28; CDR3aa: CASSPRGRGKTEQFF
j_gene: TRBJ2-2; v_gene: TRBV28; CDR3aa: CASSGYTGELFF
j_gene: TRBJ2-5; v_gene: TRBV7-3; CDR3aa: CASSQTGAGAIQETQYF
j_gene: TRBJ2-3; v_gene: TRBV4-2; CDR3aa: CASRDPGTDTQYF
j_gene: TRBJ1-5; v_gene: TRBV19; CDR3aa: CASSAPQVNSNQPQHF
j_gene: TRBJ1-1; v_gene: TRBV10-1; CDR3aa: CASSRAVGTEAFF
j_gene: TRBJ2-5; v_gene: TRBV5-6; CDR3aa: CASSRDRQETQYF
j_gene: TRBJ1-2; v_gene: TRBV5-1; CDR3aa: CASSPDGPRGYTF
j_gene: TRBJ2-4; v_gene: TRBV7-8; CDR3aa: CASSLRPPSGIQYF
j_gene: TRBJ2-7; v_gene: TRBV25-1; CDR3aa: CASRPGGSEQYF
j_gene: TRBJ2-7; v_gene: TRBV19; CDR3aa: CASSRAPSIYEQYF
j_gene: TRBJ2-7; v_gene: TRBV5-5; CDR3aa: CASTLAGTGAGREQYF
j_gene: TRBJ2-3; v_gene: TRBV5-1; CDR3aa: CASSLGTSGSTDTQYF
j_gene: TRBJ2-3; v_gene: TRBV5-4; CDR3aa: CASSSPGTPSTDTQYF
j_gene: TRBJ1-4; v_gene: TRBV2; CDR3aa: CASSPRQLVGEKLFF
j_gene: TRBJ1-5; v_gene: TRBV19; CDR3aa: CASSIGGGGHQPQHF
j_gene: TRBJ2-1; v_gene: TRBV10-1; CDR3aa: CASSSTRGSSYNEQFF
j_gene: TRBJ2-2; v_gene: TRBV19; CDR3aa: CASSPRFAGVSPGELFF
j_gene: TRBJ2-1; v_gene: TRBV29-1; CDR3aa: CSILTGPRDEQFF
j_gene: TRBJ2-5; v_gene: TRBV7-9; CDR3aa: CASSHRGSQETQYF
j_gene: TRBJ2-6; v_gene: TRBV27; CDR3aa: CASSGLTFSGANVLTF
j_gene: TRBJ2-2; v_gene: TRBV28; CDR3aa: CASRLSGTGATGELFF
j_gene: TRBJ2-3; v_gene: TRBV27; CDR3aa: CASSYTASTDTQYF
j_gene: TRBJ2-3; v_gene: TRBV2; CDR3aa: CASRSFEWPTDTQYF
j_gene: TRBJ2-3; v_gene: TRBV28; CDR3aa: CASRLGGISTDTQYF
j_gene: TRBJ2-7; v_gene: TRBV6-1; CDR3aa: CASTKGQSYEQYF
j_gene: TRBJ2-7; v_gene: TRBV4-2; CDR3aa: CASSQVKQGFAEQYF
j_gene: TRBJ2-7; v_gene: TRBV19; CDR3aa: CASSTRSGQGKQYF
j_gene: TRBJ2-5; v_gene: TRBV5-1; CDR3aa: CASSFDGKETQYF
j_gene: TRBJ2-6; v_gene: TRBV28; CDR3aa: CASSALIPRGYGANVLTF
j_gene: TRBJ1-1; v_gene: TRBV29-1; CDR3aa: CSVVPSVPGHSGDTEAFF
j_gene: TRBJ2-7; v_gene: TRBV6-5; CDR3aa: CASSFQGAVHEQYF
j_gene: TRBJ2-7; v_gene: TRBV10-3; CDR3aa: CAISVVPAAGEQYF
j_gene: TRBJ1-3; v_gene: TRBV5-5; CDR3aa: CASSLVGSPAGNTIYF
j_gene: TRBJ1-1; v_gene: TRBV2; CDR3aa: CASSEGGALNTEAFF
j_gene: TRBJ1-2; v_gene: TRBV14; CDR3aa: CASSQIPRDRIPYDTLYGYTF
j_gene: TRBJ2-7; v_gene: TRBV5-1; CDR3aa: CASSLATSLSYEQYF
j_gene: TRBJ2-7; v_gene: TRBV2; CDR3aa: CASRREVSYEQYF
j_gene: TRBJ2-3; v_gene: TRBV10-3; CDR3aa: CAISGGRLAGRSSTDTQYF
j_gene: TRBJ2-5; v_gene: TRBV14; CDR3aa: CASSQEDRKETQYF
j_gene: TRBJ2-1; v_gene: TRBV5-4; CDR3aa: CASSLGGSRQYNEQFF
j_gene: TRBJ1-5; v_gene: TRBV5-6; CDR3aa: CASSWQTDQPQHF
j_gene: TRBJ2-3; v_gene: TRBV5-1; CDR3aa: CASSLRLSTDTQYF
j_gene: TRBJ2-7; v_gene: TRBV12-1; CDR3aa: CASSLSQLPSSYEQYF
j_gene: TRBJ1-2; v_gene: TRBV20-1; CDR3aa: CSALAGYTF
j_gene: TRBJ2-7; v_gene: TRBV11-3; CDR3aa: CASSTTGAAEQYF
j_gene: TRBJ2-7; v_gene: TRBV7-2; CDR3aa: CASSLFLTESYEQYF